Below, one T cell receptor beta chain is given with its context. Random-hexamer reverse transcription was applied to roughly 0.5 to 1 ug RNA. TCRdb ran MiXCR on the immunoSEQ multiplex PCR reads and lists one entry per CDR3 protein. This sample carries approximately 300,000 distinct CDR3 sequences, almost 85% of them seen once, and the ten largest clones take 0.2% to 0.25%. From blood CD8+ and CD4+ T cells, the TCR beta chain was sequenced. FACS was used to enrich TEMRA cells, whereas the CD8+ and CD4+ T cells were obtained by negative isolation. The source of the sample is a study of CD8 T cells in Susac syndrome. The sample consisted of CD8+ T cells from PBMCs. This TCR came from a human donor with multiple sclerosis.

The CDR3 DNA sequence: TGTGCCAGCAGTCCCCGATTGGTCCAAGAGACCCAGTACTTC. It translates to CASSPRLVQETQYF. The rearrangement uses TRBV28 and TRBJ2-5; D gene ambiguous. The germline V gene encodes CDR1 MDHEN and CDR2 SYDVKM. The V end was cut by 5 bases, the J end by 1 base, with 11 bases between. The CDR3 consists of 14 residues.